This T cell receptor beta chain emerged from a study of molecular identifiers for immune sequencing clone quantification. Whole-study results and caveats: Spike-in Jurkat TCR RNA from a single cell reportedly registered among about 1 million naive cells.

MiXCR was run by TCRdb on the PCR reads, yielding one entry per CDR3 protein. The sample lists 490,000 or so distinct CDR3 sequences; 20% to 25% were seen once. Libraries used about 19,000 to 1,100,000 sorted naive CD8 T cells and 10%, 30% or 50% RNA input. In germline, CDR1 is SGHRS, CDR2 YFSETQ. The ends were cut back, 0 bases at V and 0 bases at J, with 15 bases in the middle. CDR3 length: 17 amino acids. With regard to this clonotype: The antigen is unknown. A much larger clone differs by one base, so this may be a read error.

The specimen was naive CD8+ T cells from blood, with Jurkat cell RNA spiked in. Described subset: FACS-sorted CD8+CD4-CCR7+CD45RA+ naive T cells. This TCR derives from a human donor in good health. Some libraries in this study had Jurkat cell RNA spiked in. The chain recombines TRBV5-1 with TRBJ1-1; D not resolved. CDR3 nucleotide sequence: TGCGCCAGCAGCTTGGCCCCAAGAGATAAAATGAACACTGAAGCTTTCTTT. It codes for CASSLAPRDKMNTEAFF.